The entry that follows covers one T cell receptor beta chain sequence. Per the study methods: The authors estimated nucleated cell counts from reference gene primer amplification. Only in-frame clones appear in the TCRdb table, and some are missing; sequencing was by immunoSEQ multiplex PCR. D and trimming were read from the DNA, whereas the V and J calls and clone size are those reported in that table. This sample yields a few hundred thousand clones, of which roughly 80% are seen a single time; approximately 3.5% belongs to the top ten. The sample originates from a study of blood T cell repertoires in COVID-19. Across the study: Material from acute and convalescent COVID-19 was sourced from the United States, Italy and Spain. The analysed material was cDNA or gDNA that came from T cells, B-cell-depleted T cells, or PBMCs.

Germline V CDR1 and CDR2: SEHNR, FQNEAQ (reference sequence). V was clipped by 5 bases and J by 6 bases, with 14 bases between them. The CDR3 has 13 residues. The chain links TRBV7-9 to TRBJ2-7; no clear D. This clonotype was obtained from a woman between 18 and 29 years old with acute or convalescent COVID-19. What was sequenced was peripheral blood. The CDR3 sequence: CASSPLDRAEQYF. DNA for the CDR3: TGTGCCAGCAGCCCCCTCGATCGAGCCGAGCAGTACTTC. The variable domain in full, with the rest retrieved from reference TRBV7-9 and TRBJ2-7, is DTGVSQNPRHKITKRGQNVTFRCDPISEHNRLYWYRQTLGQGPEFLTYFQNEAQLEKSRLLSDRFSAERPKGSFSTLEIQRTEQGDSAMYLCASSPLDRAEQYFGPGTRLTVT.